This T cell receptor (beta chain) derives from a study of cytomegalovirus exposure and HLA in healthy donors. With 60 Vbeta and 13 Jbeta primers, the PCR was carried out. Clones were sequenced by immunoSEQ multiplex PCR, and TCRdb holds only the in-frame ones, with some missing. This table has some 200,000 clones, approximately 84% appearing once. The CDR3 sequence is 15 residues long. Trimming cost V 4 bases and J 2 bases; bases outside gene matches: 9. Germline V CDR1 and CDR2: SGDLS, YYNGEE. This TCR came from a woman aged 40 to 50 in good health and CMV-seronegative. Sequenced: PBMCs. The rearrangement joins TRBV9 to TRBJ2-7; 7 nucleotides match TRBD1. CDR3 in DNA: TGTGCCAGCAGCCCCCGGACAGGAATAACCTACGAGCAGTACTTC. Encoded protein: CASSPRTGITYEQYF.